This TCR beta chain stems from a study of shared clonotypes between healthy human individuals. Study-wide context: Used for every donor were three CD4 naive, three CD4 memory, two CD8 naive and one CD8 memory plate.

The germline CDR1 and CDR2 sequences are SNHLY and FYNNEI. Trimming at V came to 6 bases and at J to 8 bases, leaving 16 bases not matched to a gene. The CDR3 is 15 residues long. Several immunoSEQ plates held equal portions of the genomic DNA taken from each subset. The table came from immunoSEQ multiplex PCR; TCRdb's copy has only in-frame clones and leaves some out. The table includes more than 1.2 million clones, approximately 98.5% detected once. Input material: naive CD4+ T cells sorted from blood. As for subset: CD45RA+ positively selected. The J gene is TRBJ2-7, the V gene TRBV2, with TRBD1 matching over 7 bases. This TCR was sampled from a man under 40 in good health. Here the CDR3 reads CASSTPTQGSTQQYF. The CDR3 DNA sequence: TGTGCCAGCAGCACACCAACACAGGGGTCTACGCAGCAGTACTTC.